This T cell receptor beta chain is from a study of cytomegalovirus exposure and HLA in healthy donors. Study-level findings and limits: Specific recognition of CMV antigens was confirmed in vitro for a few chains (all CMV-associated). Later analysis indicated greater clonal expansion among HLA-associated TCR beta chains than among equally common other chains.

In the PCR, 60 Vbeta and 13 Jbeta primers were used. The protocol was immunoSEQ multiplex PCR, while the TCRdb copy is restricted to in-frame clones and leaves out a portion. This sample has about 120,000 clones, with about 79% found just once. A note on this clone: What it binds is unknown.

This CDR3 comprises 15 residues. The V gene's germline CDR1 is KGHSH and CDR2 LQKENI. V was clipped by 5 bases and J by 5 bases, with 18 bases between them. This TCR came from a woman between 18 and 30 years old in good health and CMV-seronegative. Source material: PBMCs. The chain joins TRBV18 to TRBJ2-5, with D perhaps TRBD2 (5 bases). CDR3 in DNA: TGTGCCAGCTCAACGGGAACAGTGCAAGGGGAGACCCAGTACTTC. It is translated as CASSTGTVQGETQYF.